These T cell receptor beta chains were read from a single sample in a study of technical replicates of blood from four donors. Clones were sequenced by immunoSEQ multiplex PCR, and TCRdb holds only the in-frame ones, with some missing. The sample carries some 85,000 clones, around 94% recorded once. The sample taken for sequencing was T cells isolated from PBMCs. The receptors originated from a human donor in good health. The CDR3 runs from the conserved cysteine through the conserved F or W. The D gene is left open where the match is weak. Expanded clones get a size class; other rows say once, few or many, or leave the size out.

j_call v_call d_call clone_size cdr3_nt cdr3_aa
TRBJ2-7 TRBV5-1 TRBD1 . TGCGCCAGCAGCTTGGCCCGGGACAGGGGCGAGCAGTACTTC CASSLARDRGEQYF
TRBJ2-5 TRBV19 TRBD1 . TGTGCCACTGCGGACAGGGTGGACCTCCAAGAGACCCAGTACTTC CATADRVDLQETQYF
TRBJ2-7 TRBV7-8 TRBD2 . TGTGCCAGCACGGAGGGACTATCCTACGAGCAGTACTTC CASTEGLSYEQYF
TRBJ2-7 TRBV6-5 TRBD1 . TGTGCCAGCACTACTTTAGTGCAGGACAGGGTCGAGCAGTACTTC CASTTLVQDRVEQYF
TRBJ1-2 TRBV29-1 . . TGCAGCGTTGAAGATCTGATGAGTTTCTACACCTTC CSVEDLMSFYTF
TRBJ2-7 TRBV28 TRBD1 . TGTGCCAGCAGTTTAGACAGGGCAGGGCAGTACTTC CASSLDRAGQYF
TRBJ2-5 TRBV5-6 TRBD1 . TGTGCCAGCAGCTTGGAAACAGGGGGCGGAGAGACCCAGTACTTC CASSLETGGGETQYF
TRBJ1-5 TRBV19 TRBD1 . TGTGCCAGTAGCGACAGGGGGATTCAGCCCCAGCATTTT CASSDRGIQPQHF
TRBJ2-7 TRBV4-1 TRBD2 once TGCGCCAGCAGCCGGACTAGCGGGGCCACCTACGAGCAGTACTTC CASSRTSGATYEQYF
TRBJ2-3 TRBV29-1 . . TGCAGCGACTCCAGGGGCCCAGATACGCAGTATTTT CSDSRGPDTQYF
TRBJ1-4 TRBV6-5 . . TGTGCCAGCAGTTATCAGAGAGGAGAACTGTTTTTT CASSYQRGELFF